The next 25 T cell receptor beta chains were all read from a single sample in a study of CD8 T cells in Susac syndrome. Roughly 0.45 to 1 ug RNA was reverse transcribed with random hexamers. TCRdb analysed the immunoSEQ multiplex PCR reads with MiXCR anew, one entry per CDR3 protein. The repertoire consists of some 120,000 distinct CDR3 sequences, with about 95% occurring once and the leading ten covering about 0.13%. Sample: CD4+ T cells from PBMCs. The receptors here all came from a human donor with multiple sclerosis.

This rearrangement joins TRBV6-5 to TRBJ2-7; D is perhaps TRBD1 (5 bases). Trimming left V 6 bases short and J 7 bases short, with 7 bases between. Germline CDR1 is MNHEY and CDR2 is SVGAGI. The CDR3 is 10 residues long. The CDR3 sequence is CASRGQEQYF. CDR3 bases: TGTGCCAGCAGGGGGCAGGAGCAGTACTTC.

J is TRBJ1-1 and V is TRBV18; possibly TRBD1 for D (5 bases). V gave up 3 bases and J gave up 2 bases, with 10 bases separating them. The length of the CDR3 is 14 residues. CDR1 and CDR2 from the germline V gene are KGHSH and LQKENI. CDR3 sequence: CASSPSTVNTEAFF. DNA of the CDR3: TGTGCCAGCTCACCCTCGACAGTAAACACTGAAGCTTTCTTT.

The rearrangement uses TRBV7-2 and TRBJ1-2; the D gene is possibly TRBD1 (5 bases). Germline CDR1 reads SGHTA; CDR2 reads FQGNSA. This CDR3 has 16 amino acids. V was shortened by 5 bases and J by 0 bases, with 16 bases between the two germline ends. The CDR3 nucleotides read TGTGCCAGCAGCCCGTCCGGGACGGGATCTAACTATGGCTACACCTTC. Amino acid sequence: CASSPSGTGSNYGYTF.

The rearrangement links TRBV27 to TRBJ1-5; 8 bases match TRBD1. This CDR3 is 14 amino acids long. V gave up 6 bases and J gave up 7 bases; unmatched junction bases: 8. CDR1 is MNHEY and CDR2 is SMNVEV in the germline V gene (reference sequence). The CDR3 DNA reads TGTGCCAGCAGGTCGACAGGGGTTACGCAGCCCCAGCATTTT. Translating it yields CASRSTGVTQPQHF.

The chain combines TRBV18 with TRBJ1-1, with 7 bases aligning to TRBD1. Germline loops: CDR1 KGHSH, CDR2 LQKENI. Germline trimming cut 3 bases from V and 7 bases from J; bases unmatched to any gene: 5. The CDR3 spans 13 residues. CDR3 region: CASSPQGDVEAFF. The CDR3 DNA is TGTGCCAGCTCACCCCAGGGGGACGTTGAAGCTTTCTTT. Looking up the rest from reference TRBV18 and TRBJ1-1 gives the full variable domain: NAGVMQNPRHLVRRRGQEARLRCSPMKGHSHVYWYRQLPEEGLKFMVYLQKENIIDESGMPKERFSAEFPKEGPSILRIQQVVRGDSAAYFCASSPQGDVEAFFGQGTRLTVV.

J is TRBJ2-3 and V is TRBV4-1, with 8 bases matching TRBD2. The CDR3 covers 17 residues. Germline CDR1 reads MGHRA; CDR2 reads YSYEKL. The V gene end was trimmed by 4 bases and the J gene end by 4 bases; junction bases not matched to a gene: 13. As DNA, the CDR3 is TGCGCCAGCAGCCCGGTGACCACTAGCGGCGGAGCAGATACGCAGTATTTT. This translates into CASSPVTTSGGADTQYF.

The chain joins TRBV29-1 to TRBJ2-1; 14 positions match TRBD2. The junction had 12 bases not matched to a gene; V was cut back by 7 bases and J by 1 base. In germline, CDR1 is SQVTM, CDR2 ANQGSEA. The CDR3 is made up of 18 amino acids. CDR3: CSGAGLAGGSQSYNEQFF. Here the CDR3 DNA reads TGCAGCGGAGCAGGACTAGCGGGGGGATCACAATCCTACAATGAGCAGTTCTTC.

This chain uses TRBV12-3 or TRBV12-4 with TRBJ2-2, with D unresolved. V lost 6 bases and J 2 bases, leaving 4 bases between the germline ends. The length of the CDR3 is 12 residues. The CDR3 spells CASSSNTGELFF. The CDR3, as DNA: TGTGCCAGCAGCTCTAACACCGGGGAGCTGTTTTTT.

The DNA for the CDR3 is TGTGCCAGCAGCTTGGGCCCATATAATTCACCCCTCCACTTT. Amino acids: CASSLGPYNSPLHF. The chain has TRBV7-2 and TRBJ1-6, with unresolved D. CDR3 length: 14 residues. The germline V gene has CDR1 SGHTA and CDR2 FQGNSA. V gave up 3 bases and J gave up 4 bases, with 7 bases separating them.

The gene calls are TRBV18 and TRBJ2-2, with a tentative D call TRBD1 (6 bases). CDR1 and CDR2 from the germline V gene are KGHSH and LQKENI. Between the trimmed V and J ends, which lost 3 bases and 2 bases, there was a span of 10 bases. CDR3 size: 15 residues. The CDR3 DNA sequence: TGTGCCAGCTCACCGACAGGATTCAACACCGGGGAGCTGTTTTTT. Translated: CASSPTGFNTGELFF.

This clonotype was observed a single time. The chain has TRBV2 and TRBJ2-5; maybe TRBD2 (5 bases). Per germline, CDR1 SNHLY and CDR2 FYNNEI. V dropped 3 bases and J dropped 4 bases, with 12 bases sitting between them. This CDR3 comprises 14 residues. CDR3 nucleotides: TGTGCCAGCAGTGAGGATTCGGGGAGAGAGACCCAGTACTTC. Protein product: CASSEDSGRETQYF.

This CDR3 reads CASSLAGSVQTQYF. The CDR3 coding sequence is TGTGCCAGCAGCTTAGCAGGGTCGGTACAGACCCAGTACTTC. This rearrangement joins TRBV7-9 to TRBJ2-5; D is uncertain. CDR1 is SEHNR and CDR2 is FQNEAQ in the germline V gene (reference sequence). Trimming removed 0 bases at V and 6 bases at J, with 11 bases between. The CDR3 is 14 residues long.

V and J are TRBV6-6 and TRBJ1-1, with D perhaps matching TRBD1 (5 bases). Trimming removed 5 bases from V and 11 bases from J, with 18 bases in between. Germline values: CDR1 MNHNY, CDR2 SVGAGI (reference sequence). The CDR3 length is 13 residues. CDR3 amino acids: CASSPGLHLEAFF. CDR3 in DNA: TGTGCCAGCAGTCCGGGACTTCATTTAGAGGCTTTCTTT.

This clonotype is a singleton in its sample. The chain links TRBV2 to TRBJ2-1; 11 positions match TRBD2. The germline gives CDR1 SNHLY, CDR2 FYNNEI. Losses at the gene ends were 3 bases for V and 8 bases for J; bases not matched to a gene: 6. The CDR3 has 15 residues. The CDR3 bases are TGTGCCAGCAGTGACCGTACTAGCGGGAGCGATGAGCAGTTCTTC. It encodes CASSDRTSGSDEQFF. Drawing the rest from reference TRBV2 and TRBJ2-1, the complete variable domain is EPEVTQTPSHQVTQMGQEVILRCVPISNHLYFYWYRQILGQKVEFLVSFYNNEISEKSEIFDDQFSVERPDGSNFTLKIRSTKLEDSAMYFCASSDRTSGSDEQFFGPGTRLTVL.

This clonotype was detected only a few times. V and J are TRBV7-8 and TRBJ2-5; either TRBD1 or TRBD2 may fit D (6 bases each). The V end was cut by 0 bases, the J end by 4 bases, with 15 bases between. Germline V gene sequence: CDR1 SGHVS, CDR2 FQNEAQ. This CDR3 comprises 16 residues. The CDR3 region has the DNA TGTGCCAGCAGCTTAGCGTCCGGAGGGGGACGAGAGACCCAGTACTTC. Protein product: CASSLASGGGRETQYF.

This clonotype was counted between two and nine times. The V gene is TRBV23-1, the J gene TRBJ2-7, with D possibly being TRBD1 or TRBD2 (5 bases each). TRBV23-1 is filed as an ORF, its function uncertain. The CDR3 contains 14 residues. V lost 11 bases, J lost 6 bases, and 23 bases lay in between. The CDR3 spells CARWVRGRWGEQYF. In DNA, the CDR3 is TGCGCCCGTTGGGTCCGGGGCCGATGGGGCGAGCAGTACTTC.

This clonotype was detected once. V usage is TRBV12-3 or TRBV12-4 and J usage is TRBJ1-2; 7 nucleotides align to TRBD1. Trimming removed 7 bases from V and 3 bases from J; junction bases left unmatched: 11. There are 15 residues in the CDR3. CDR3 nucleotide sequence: TGTGCCAGCACCTCCTTCCCCGGGACAGACTATGGCTACACCTTC. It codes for CASTSFPGTDYGYTF.

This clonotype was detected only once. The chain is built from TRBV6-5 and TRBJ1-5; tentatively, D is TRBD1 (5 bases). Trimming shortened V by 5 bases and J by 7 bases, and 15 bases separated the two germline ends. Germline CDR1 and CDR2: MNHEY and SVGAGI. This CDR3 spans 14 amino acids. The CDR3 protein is CASSQNQGRQPQHF. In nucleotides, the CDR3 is TGTGCCAGCAGTCAAAATCAGGGTAGACAGCCCCAGCATTTT.

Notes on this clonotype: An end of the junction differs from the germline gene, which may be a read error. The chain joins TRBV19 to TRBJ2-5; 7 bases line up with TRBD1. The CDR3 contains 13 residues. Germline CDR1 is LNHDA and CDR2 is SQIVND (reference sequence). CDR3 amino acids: CASSINDRESQYF. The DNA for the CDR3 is TGTGCCAGTAGTATCAACGACAGGGAGAGCCAGTACTTC.

The CDR3 region is CAWSVEGVNGYTF. CDR3 DNA: TGTGCCTGGAGTGTAGAGGGGGTCAACGGCTACACCTTC. This sequence joins TRBV30 and TRBJ1-2, with D possibly matching TRBD1 (6 bases). Trimming took 0 bases from V and 8 from J, leaving 13 bases between them. Germline V gene data show CDR1 as GTSNPN and CDR2 as SVGIG (reference sequence). The CDR3 has 13 residues.

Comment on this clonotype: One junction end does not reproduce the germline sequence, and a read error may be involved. CDR3: CASSSGLAVQETQYF. CDR3 in DNA: TGTGCTAGCAGTTCGGGACTAGCGGTACAAGAGACCCAGTACTTC. The genes are TRBV7-7 and TRBJ2-5; 11 bases agree with TRBD2. Germline CDR1 reads SSHAT; CDR2 reads FNYEAQ (reference sequence). The CDR3 loop spans 15 amino acids.

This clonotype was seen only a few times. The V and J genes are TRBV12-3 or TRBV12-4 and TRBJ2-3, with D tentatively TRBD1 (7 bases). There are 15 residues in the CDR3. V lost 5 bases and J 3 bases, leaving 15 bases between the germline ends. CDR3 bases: TGTGCCAGCAGTCCTGGACAGGAGGGAACAGATACGCAGTATTTT. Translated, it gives CASSPGQEGTDTQYF.

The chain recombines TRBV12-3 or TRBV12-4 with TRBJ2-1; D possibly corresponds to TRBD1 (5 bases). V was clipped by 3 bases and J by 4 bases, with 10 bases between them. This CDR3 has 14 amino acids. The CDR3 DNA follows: TGTGCCAGCAGTTTCTCCGACAGATACAATGAGCAGTTCTTC. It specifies CASSFSDRYNEQFF.

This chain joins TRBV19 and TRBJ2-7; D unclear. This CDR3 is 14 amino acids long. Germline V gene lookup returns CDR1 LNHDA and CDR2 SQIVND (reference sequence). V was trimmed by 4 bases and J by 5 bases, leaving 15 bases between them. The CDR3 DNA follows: TGTGCCAGTAGTAGGGCTTGGGGTCCCGACGAGCAGTACTTC. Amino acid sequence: CASSRAWGPDEQYF.

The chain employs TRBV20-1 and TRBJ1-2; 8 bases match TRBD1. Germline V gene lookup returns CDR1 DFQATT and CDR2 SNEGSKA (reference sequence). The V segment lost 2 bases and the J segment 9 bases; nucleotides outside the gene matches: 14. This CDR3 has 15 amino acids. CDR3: CSARTAGGEPPRYTF. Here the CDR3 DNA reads TGCAGTGCTAGAACCGCAGGGGGCGAACCCCCCCGCTACACCTTC.